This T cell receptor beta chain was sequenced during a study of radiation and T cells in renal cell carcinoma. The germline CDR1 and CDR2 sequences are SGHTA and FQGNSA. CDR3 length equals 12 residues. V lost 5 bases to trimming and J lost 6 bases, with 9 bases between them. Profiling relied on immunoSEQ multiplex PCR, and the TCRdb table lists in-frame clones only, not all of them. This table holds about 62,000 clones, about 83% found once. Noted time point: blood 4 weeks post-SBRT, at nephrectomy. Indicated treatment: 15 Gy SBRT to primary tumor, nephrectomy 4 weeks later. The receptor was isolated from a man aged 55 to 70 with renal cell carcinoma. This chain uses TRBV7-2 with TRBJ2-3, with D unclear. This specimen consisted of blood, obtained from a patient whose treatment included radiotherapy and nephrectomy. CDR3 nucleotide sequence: TGTGCCAGCAGCCGCTTAAGGGATACGCAGTATTTT. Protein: CASSRLRDTQYF.